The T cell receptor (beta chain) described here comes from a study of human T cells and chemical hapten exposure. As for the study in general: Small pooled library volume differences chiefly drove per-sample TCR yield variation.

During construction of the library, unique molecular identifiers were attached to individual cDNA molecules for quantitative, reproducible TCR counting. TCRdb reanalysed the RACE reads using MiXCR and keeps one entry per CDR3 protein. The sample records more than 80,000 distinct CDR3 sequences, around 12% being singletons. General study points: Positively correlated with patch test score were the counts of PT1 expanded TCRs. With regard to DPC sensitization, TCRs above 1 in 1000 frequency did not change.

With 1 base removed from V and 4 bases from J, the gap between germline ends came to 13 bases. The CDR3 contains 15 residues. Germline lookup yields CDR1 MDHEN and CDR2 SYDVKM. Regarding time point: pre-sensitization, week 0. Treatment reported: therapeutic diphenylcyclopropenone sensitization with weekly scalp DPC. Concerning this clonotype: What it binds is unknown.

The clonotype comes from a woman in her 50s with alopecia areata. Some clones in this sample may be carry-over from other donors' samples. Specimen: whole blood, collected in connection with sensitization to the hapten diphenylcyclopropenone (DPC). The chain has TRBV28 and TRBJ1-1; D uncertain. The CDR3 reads CASSLFAAAPTEAFF. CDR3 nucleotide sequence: TGTGCCAGCAGTTTATTCGCGGCAGCGCCCACTGAAGCTTTCTTT. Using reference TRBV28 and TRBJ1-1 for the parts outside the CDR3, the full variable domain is DVKVTQSSRYLVKRTGEKVFLECVQDMDHENMFWYRQDPGLGLRLIYFSYDVKMKEKGDIPEGYSVSREKKERFSLILESASTNQTSMYLCASSLFAAAPTEAFFGQGTRLTVV.